This is a list of T cell receptor beta chains from one sample in a study of multiple sclerosis patients with progressive multifocal leukoencephalopathy. Repertoires were generated with immunoSEQ multiplex PCR, while TCRdb's copy carries only in-frame clones and drops some. Of about 30,000 clones listed, 80% to 95% are singletons. The source material was PBMCs. The source is a man in his thirties or forties with multiple sclerosis. The CDR3 runs from the conserved cysteine through the conserved F or W. Fields, in order: clone size, J gene, D gene, V gene, CDR3 protein, CDR3 DNA. A D gene is named only where the DNA matches it firmly. Only part of the rows carry a size: once, few, many, or a class if the clone is expanded.

clone size: -; J gene: TRBJ1-2; D gene: TRBD1; V gene: TRBV9; CDR3 protein: CASSLTPLQGYYGYTF; CDR3 DNA: TGTGCCAGCAGCCTAACACCACTACAGGGGTACTATGGCTACACCTTC
clone size: -; J gene: TRBJ2-1; D gene: TRBD2; V gene: TRBV11-3; CDR3 protein: CASSLDSGRNEQFF; CDR3 DNA: TGTGCCAGCAGCTTAGATAGCGGGAGGAATGAGCAGTTCTTC
clone size: -; J gene: TRBJ1-1; D gene: -; V gene: TRBV29-1; CDR3 protein: CSVAAGRAFF; CDR3 DNA: TGCAGCGTGGCGGCCGGCCGGGCTTTCTTT
clone size: -; J gene: TRBJ2-1; D gene: -; V gene: TRBV6-6; CDR3 protein: CATKPGLTYNEQFF; CDR3 DNA: TGTGCCACCAAACCGGGACTCACCTACAATGAGCAGTTCTTC
clone size: once; J gene: TRBJ1-1; D gene: TRBD1; V gene: TRBV11-2; CDR3 protein: CASSLGQGRAGTEAFF; CDR3 DNA: TGTGCCAGCAGCTTAGGACAGGGAAGGGCGGGAACTGAAGCTTTCTTT
clone size: -; J gene: TRBJ1-5; D gene: -; V gene: TRBV5-4; CDR3 protein: CASSIGPDQPQHF; CDR3 DNA: TGTGCCAGCAGCATTGGGCCAGATCAGCCCCAGCATTTT
clone size: -; J gene: TRBJ1-2; D gene: TRBD1; V gene: TRBV4-3; CDR3 protein: CASSQLTTGTGKNYGYTF; CDR3 DNA: TGCGCCAGCAGCCAACTCACCACCGGGACAGGGAAAAACTATGGCTACACCTTC
clone size: once; J gene: TRBJ1-1; D gene: -; V gene: TRBV5-8; CDR3 protein: CASSSPGHETEAFF; CDR3 DNA: TGTGCCAGCAGCTCCCCTGGACATGAGACTGAAGCTTTCTTT
clone size: -; J gene: TRBJ1-1; D gene: -; V gene: TRBV5-6; CDR3 protein: CASSPSPGRNTEAFF; CDR3 DNA: TGTGCCAGCAGCCCCTCTCCAGGACGGAACACTGAAGCTTTCTTT
clone size: -; J gene: TRBJ2-5; D gene: -; V gene: TRBV6-5; CDR3 protein: CASSYDETQYF; CDR3 DNA: TGTGCCAGCAGTTATGATGAGACCCAGTACTTC
clone size: -; J gene: TRBJ2-4; D gene: -; V gene: TRBV5-4; CDR3 protein: CASSLEGGNGIQYF; CDR3 DNA: TGTGCCAGCAGCTTGGAGGGGGGGAACGGCATTCAGTACTTC
clone size: -; J gene: TRBJ2-2; D gene: TRBD2; V gene: TRBV30; CDR3 protein: CAWTLGGLYTGELFF; CDR3 DNA: TGTGCCTGGACCCTGGGGGGACTATACACCGGGGAGCTGTTTTTT
clone size: -; J gene: TRBJ2-3; D gene: -; V gene: TRBV21-1; CDR3 protein: CASSMKWDRVLTDTQYF; CDR3 DNA: TGTGCCAGCAGCATGAAGTGGGACAGGGTATTAACAGATACGCAGTATTTT
clone size: -; J gene: TRBJ2-1; D gene: TRBD1; V gene: TRBV27; CDR3 protein: CASRRQGSNEQFF; CDR3 DNA: TGTGCCAGCAGGCGACAGGGCTCAAATGAGCAGTTCTTC
clone size: -; J gene: TRBJ2-5; D gene: -; V gene: TRBV9; CDR3 protein: CASSVGPGVEQETQYF; CDR3 DNA: TGTGCCAGCAGCGTAGGTCCGGGAGTAGAACAAGAGACCCAGTACTTC
clone size: -; J gene: TRBJ2-1; D gene: -; V gene: TRBV5-5; CDR3 protein: CASTSRLERNEQFF; CDR3 DNA: TGTGCCAGCACCTCGCGGCTAGAAAGGAATGAGCAGTTCTTC
clone size: -; J gene: TRBJ1-1; D gene: TRBD1; V gene: TRBV6-5; CDR3 protein: CASSYRQGGTEAFF; CDR3 DNA: TGTGCCAGCAGTTACCGGCAGGGGGGCACTGAAGCTTTCTTT
clone size: -; J gene: TRBJ1-1; D gene: TRBD1; V gene: TRBV27; CDR3 protein: CASRPGGAGWTEAFF; CDR3 DNA: TGTGCCAGCAGGCCAGGGGGCGCGGGATGGACTGAAGCTTTCTTT
clone size: -; J gene: TRBJ2-5; D gene: -; V gene: TRBV11-2; CDR3 protein: CASSLQGGQETQYF; CDR3 DNA: TGTGCCAGCAGCCTCCAGGGGGGTCAAGAGACCCAGTACTTC
clone size: once; J gene: TRBJ2-1; D gene: TRBD2; V gene: TRBV7-3; CDR3 protein: CASSLSFSGRVDEQFF; CDR3 DNA: TGTGCCAGCAGTCTTTCTTTTAGCGGGAGGGTTGATGAGCAGTTCTTC
clone size: -; J gene: TRBJ2-1; D gene: -; V gene: TRBV9; CDR3 protein: CASSVEIQRVGNNEQFF; CDR3 DNA: TGTGCCAGCAGCGTAGAGATACAGAGGGTCGGGAACAATGAGCAGTTCTTC
clone size: -; J gene: TRBJ1-5; D gene: -; V gene: TRBV10-3; CDR3 protein: CAISDLRDSFRPQHF; CDR3 DNA: TGTGCCATCAGTGACCTCCGGGACTCCTTCCGGCCCCAGCATTTT
clone size: -; J gene: TRBJ2-1; D gene: TRBD2; V gene: TRBV6-1; CDR3 protein: CASSEAGSGAYNEQFF; CDR3 DNA: TGTGCCAGCAGTGAAGCTGGTAGCGGGGCATACAATGAGCAGTTCTTC
clone size: -; J gene: TRBJ2-1; D gene: TRBD1; V gene: TRBV5-5; CDR3 protein: CASSPGTGGAYNEQFF; CDR3 DNA: TGTGCCAGCAGTCCCGGGACAGGGGGCGCTTACAATGAGCAGTTCTTC
clone size: -; J gene: TRBJ2-7; D gene: TRBD1; V gene: TRBV4-3; CDR3 protein: CASSQGRTGAYGQYF; CDR3 DNA: TGCGCCAGCAGCCAAGGTAGGACAGGCGCATACGGGCAGTACTTC
clone size: -; J gene: TRBJ2-1; D gene: -; V gene: TRBV27; CDR3 protein: CASSFFSGPQFF; CDR3 DNA: TGTGCCAGCAGTTTTTTTAGTGGGCCGCAGTTCTTC
clone size: -; J gene: TRBJ2-7; D gene: -; V gene: TRBV7-9; CDR3 protein: CASSLTSEYEQYF; CDR3 DNA: TGTGCCAGCAGCTTAACCTCAGAATACGAGCAGTACTTC
clone size: -; J gene: TRBJ2-1; D gene: -; V gene: TRBV18; CDR3 protein: CASSPQESEQFF; CDR3 DNA: TGTGCCAGCTCCCCCCAGGAGAGTGAGCAGTTCTTC
clone size: -; J gene: TRBJ2-3; D gene: -; V gene: TRBV4-2; CDR3 protein: CASSQGLNTQYF; CDR3 DNA: TGTGCCAGCAGCCAAGGTTTGAATACGCAGTATTTT
clone size: -; J gene: TRBJ2-1; D gene: TRBD2; V gene: TRBV15; CDR3 protein: CATSRVSGSLGDEQFF; CDR3 DNA: TGTGCCACCAGCAGAGTCAGCGGGAGTCTCGGGGATGAGCAGTTCTTC
clone size: once; J gene: TRBJ1-5; D gene: -; V gene: TRBV19; CDR3 protein: CASRTSHRVYSNQPQHF; CDR3 DNA: TGTGCCAGCAGGACATCCCACAGGGTTTATAGCAATCAGCCCCAGCATTTT
clone size: -; J gene: TRBJ2-3; D gene: -; V gene: TRBV15; CDR3 protein: CATGGGVGPRDTQYF; CDR3 DNA: TGTGCCACCGGGGGCGGCGTTGGCCCCCGAGATACGCAGTATTTT
clone size: -; J gene: TRBJ2-7; D gene: -; V gene: TRBV5-5; CDR3 protein: CASSLGVGSYEQYF; CDR3 DNA: TGTGCCAGCAGCTTGGGGGTCGGTTCCTACGAGCAGTACTTC
clone size: -; J gene: TRBJ2-7; D gene: -; V gene: TRBV5-6; CDR3 protein: CASSHVPGLPRLVYEQYF; CDR3 DNA: TGTGCCAGCAGCCACGTCCCGGGACTCCCAAGATTAGTCTACGAGCAGTACTTC
clone size: few; J gene: TRBJ1-2; D gene: TRBD1; V gene: TRBV13; CDR3 protein: CASSPRGSYGYTF; CDR3 DNA: TGTGCCAGCAGCCCCAGGGGGAGCTATGGCTACACCTTC
clone size: -; J gene: TRBJ2-7; D gene: -; V gene: TRBV14; CDR3 protein: CASSQEGTYEQYF; CDR3 DNA: TGTGCCAGCAGCCAAGAGGGCACCTACGAGCAGTACTTC
clone size: -; J gene: TRBJ2-3; D gene: -; V gene: TRBV11-2; CDR3 protein: CASTPATDTQYF; CDR3 DNA: TGTGCCAGCACCCCGGCCACAGATACGCAGTATTTT
clone size: few; J gene: TRBJ2-1; D gene: -; V gene: TRBV5-1; CDR3 protein: CASSLGGTFYNEQFF; CDR3 DNA: TGCGCCAGCAGCCTAGGAGGGACATTCTACAATGAGCAGTTCTTC
clone size: -; J gene: TRBJ1-4; D gene: -; V gene: TRBV18; CDR3 protein: CASSPTRGLNEKLFF; CDR3 DNA: TGTGCCAGCTCACCGACAAGGGGCCTTAATGAAAAACTGTTTTTT
clone size: -; J gene: TRBJ2-3; D gene: -; V gene: TRBV25-1; CDR3 protein: CASSVDMGTDTQYF; CDR3 DNA: TGTGCCAGCAGTGTGGACATGGGCACAGATACGCAGTATTTT
clone size: -; J gene: TRBJ1-2; D gene: -; V gene: TRBV27; CDR3 protein: CASSPGGHYGYTF; CDR3 DNA: TGTGCCAGCAGCCCGGGGGGGCACTATGGCTACACCTTC
clone size: -; J gene: TRBJ2-1; D gene: -; V gene: TRBV5-4; CDR3 protein: CASSFGLRSRQYNEQFF; CDR3 DNA: TGTGCCAGCAGCTTTGGACTCCGCAGCCGGCAGTACAATGAGCAGTTCTTC
clone size: -; J gene: TRBJ1-5; D gene: TRBD1; V gene: TRBV27; CDR3 protein: CASSLTGGFYSNQPQHF; CDR3 DNA: TGTGCCAGCAGTTTAACAGGGGGCTTTTATAGCAATCAGCCCCAGCATTTT
clone size: -; J gene: TRBJ2-7; D gene: TRBD1; V gene: TRBV4-3; CDR3 protein: CASSQVRQGGYEQYF; CDR3 DNA: TGCGCCAGCAGCCAAGTAAGACAGGGGGGCTACGAGCAGTACTTC
clone size: -; J gene: TRBJ2-7; D gene: -; V gene: TRBV6-1; CDR3 protein: CASRISGPYEQYF; CDR3 DNA: TGTGCCAGCAGGATTAGCGGACCATACGAGCAGTACTTC
clone size: -; J gene: TRBJ1-4; D gene: TRBD1; V gene: TRBV7-6; CDR3 protein: CASSLGTGSEKLFF; CDR3 DNA: TGTGCCAGCAGCTTAGGGACAGGGTCTGAAAAACTGTTTTTT
clone size: few; J gene: TRBJ2-3; D gene: TRBD2; V gene: TRBV5-8; CDR3 protein: CASSPLAGTTDTQYF; CDR3 DNA: TGTGCCAGCAGCCCACTAGCGGGGACCACAGATACGCAGTATTTT
clone size: -; J gene: TRBJ2-5; D gene: TRBD2; V gene: TRBV4-3; CDR3 protein: CASSQDVRAGGYQETQYF; CDR3 DNA: TGCGCCAGCAGCCAAGATGTTAGGGCGGGAGGGTACCAAGAGACCCAGTACTTC
clone size: -; J gene: TRBJ2-5; D gene: -; V gene: TRBV6-6; CDR3 protein: CASSYGGQIQETQYF; CDR3 DNA: TGTGCCAGCAGTTATGGGGGGCAAATTCAAGAGACCCAGTACTTC
clone size: -; J gene: TRBJ1-2; D gene: -; V gene: TRBV27; CDR3 protein: CASRSLYGYTF; CDR3 DNA: TGTGCCAGCAGGTCTCTTTATGGCTACACCTTC
clone size: -; J gene: TRBJ1-1; D gene: -; V gene: TRBV4-3; CDR3 protein: CASSETGGYTEAFF; CDR3 DNA: TGCGCCAGCAGCGAGACGGGGGGGTACACTGAAGCTTTCTTT
clone size: -; J gene: TRBJ1-2; D gene: -; V gene: TRBV6-6; CDR3 protein: CASSSSTGSYGYTF; CDR3 DNA: TGTGCCAGCAGCTCCTCTACAGGCTCCTATGGCTACACCTTC
clone size: -; J gene: TRBJ2-1; D gene: -; V gene: TRBV13; CDR3 protein: CASSLASSYEQFF; CDR3 DNA: TGTGCCAGCAGCTTGGCCTCTAGCTATGAGCAGTTCTTC
clone size: -; J gene: TRBJ2-1; D gene: TRBD1; V gene: TRBV29-1; CDR3 protein: CSVEDLGQGYNEQFF; CDR3 DNA: TGCAGCGTTGAAGATCTGGGACAGGGATACAATGAGCAGTTCTTC